These T cell receptor beta chains were read from a single sample in a study of T-cell memory formation after mild COVID-19. TCRdb re-called the 5' RACE reads with MiXCR, one entry per CDR3 protein. This repertoire shows around 29,000 distinct CDR3 sequences, roughly 16% found once; its top ten account for around 1.4%. The sample comprised PBMCs or a T cell subset sorted from them (not recorded which). These receptors were taken from an adult who had mild COVID-19 (a few samples of this study predate the infection). Cell type and time point are not known. CDR3s leave out the opening cysteine and the closing phenylalanine or tryptophan. The order of the fields is V gene, CDR3 protein.

V: TRBV29-1; CDR3: SVARRQGGTDTQY
V: TRBV5-4; CDR3: ASSHSGANTGELF
V: TRBV11-2; CDR3: ASSLRVAGVQETQY
V: TRBV27; CDR3: ASRWTGANTEAF
V: TRBV7-3; CDR3: ASSSSPGRNTEAF
V: TRBV20-1; CDR3: SASQDRKAF
V: TRBV12-3/TRBV12-4; CDR3: ASRSAGTGITGELF
V: TRBV9; CDR3: ASSVGGSRSTDTQY
V: TRBV7-8; CDR3: ASSAVLAIQF
V: TRBV12-3/TRBV12-4; CDR3: ASSPSGRPYEQY
V: TRBV7-2; CDR3: ASSPGQRDQPQH
V: TRBV30; CDR3: AWTRAPTNEKLF
V: TRBV12-3/TRBV12-4; CDR3: ASSNFGGLEAF
V: TRBV12-3/TRBV12-4; CDR3: ASSLAGVLNTQY
V: TRBV9; CDR3: ASSGLRGTSGRAGPYNEQF
V: TRBV5-1; CDR3: ASSSDPDSGYGYT
V: TRBV20-1; CDR3: SARPLVREGWGYT
V: TRBV30; CDR3: AWSGGVRRTLY
V: TRBV5-6; CDR3: ASSSDRADTQY
V: TRBV6-2/TRBV6-3; CDR3: ASSSTGGGEQY
V: TRBV12-3/TRBV12-4; CDR3: ASSPRGLAGTDTQY
V: TRBV6-1; CDR3: ASSETGNSPLH
V: TRBV30; CDR3: AWSGGTGGTDTQY
V: TRBV12-3/TRBV12-4; CDR3: ASSDTPGATPLH
V: TRBV20-1; CDR3: SARVPKAGAAKNIQY
V: TRBV24-1; CDR3: ATSDFYRAGTGYEQY
V: TRBV20-1; CDR3: SARDFVGSRGYT
V: TRBV30; CDR3: AWRRGFGETQY
V: TRBV5-6; CDR3: ASSLEHLGTTGEAF
V: TRBV2; CDR3: ASSLGPDYGYT
V: TRBV12-3/TRBV12-4; CDR3: ASSPATGKGNEQF
V: TRBV19; CDR3: ASSAKTGVLLYGYT
V: TRBV27; CDR3: ASSPRPTEVTSEQY
V: TRBV18; CDR3: ASSTDTQY
V: TRBV7-2; CDR3: ASSSTQGGIRGYT
V: TRBV15; CDR3: ATSRVNQPQH
V: TRBV18; CDR3: ASSPPQGRNNEQF
V: TRBV15; CDR3: ATSRELADSYEQY
V: TRBV12-3/TRBV12-4; CDR3: ATTSGDGEGTEAF
V: TRBV4-1; CDR3: ASSQAPGISYNSPLH
V: TRBV2; CDR3: ASSSSGRVGEQY
V: TRBV20-1; CDR3: SANGRLNQPQH
V: TRBV18; CDR3: ASSPRDRGRHNEQF
V: TRBV7-2; CDR3: ASSFRQSVGYEQY
V: TRBV7-9; CDR3: ASSLDRNTIY
V: TRBV7-8; CDR3: ASSLEHLSSYNSPLH
V: TRBV7-2; CDR3: ASTPATSGRAGTDTQY
V: TRBV6-5; CDR3: ASSTRQGFNIYGYT
V: TRBV12-5; CDR3: ASGLVLITGATNSPLH
V: TRBV20-1; CDR3: SAPDRGKGNEQY
V: TRBV2; CDR3: ASSDSGGRNSPLH
V: TRBV5-1; CDR3: ASSLATANTGELF
V: TRBV7-9; CDR3: ASSSWSTERETQY
V: TRBV6-4; CDR3: ASSAQGGGNQPQH
V: TRBV3-1; CDR3: ASSRGNEQF
V: TRBV6-5; CDR3: ASSYSPGGGEKLF
V: TRBV30; CDR3: AWSAGANVLT
V: TRBV20-1; CDR3: SASGGPEAF
V: TRBV25-1; CDR3: ASSERGGGLGGRGTAEAF